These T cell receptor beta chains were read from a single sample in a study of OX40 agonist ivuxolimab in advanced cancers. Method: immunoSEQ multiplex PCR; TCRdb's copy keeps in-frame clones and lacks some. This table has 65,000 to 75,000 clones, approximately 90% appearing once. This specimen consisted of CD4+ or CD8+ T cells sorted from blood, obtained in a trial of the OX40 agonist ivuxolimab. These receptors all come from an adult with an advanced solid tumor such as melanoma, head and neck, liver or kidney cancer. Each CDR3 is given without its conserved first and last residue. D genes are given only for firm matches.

ASSTGQGHEKLF TRBD1 TRBJ1-4 TRBV5-1
ASSPPDKNTEAS . TRBJ1-1 TRBV18
ASTSNEKLF . TRBJ1-4 TRBV2
ASTRLNTEAF . TRBJ1-1 TRBV2
AWSLSNEKLF . TRBJ1-4 TRBV30
ASSLSVGPPGGYGYT . TRBJ1-2 TRBV27
ASRPSRRQGASYQPQH TRBD1 TRBJ1-5 TRBV27
ASSPGQGPYEQY TRBD1 TRBJ2-7 TRBV7-3
ASSTDRGNSPLH TRBD1 TRBJ1-6 TRBV19
ASSISKGVSYNEQF . TRBJ2-1 TRBV19
ASSLEASYTEAF . TRBJ1-1 TRBV7-9
ASSPYSGTGRLHEQY TRBD1 . TRBV28
ASSPGIGNQPQH . TRBJ1-5 TRBV10-2
ASSFETGGRNQPQH TRBD1 TRBJ1-5 TRBV7-4
ASSQDFDYGYT . TRBJ1-2 TRBV4-2
ASSLAGLGSYEQY . TRBJ2-7 TRBV7-2
ASSSLNSGELF . TRBJ2-2 TRBV27
ASNPGGGVFNSPLH . TRBJ1-6 TRBV5-5
ASSLGDTQY . TRBJ2-3 TRBV5-1
ASSEVPRGYNEQF . TRBJ2-1 TRBV2
ATSVTGAPTGELF TRBD1 TRBJ2-2 TRBV15
ASSLVWQGQGETQY . TRBJ2-5 TRBV11-2
ASSLVLAGDTDTQY TRBD2 TRBJ2-3 TRBV5-4
ARSKQGDTEAF . TRBJ1-1 TRBV10-2
ASSVRDRGPYTGELF TRBD1 TRBJ2-2 TRBV7-8
ASSDLTGGNEKLF TRBD1 TRBJ1-4 TRBV28
ASSILGLGTEAF . TRBJ1-1 TRBV19
ASSLTGFSEAF TRBD1 TRBJ1-1 TRBV6-6
AISEEAGYT . TRBJ1-2 TRBV10-3
ASSDPLKGSSYNEQF . TRBJ2-1 TRBV25-1
ASSDRGLGGTEAF TRBD1 TRBJ1-1 TRBV9
ATRIKGGPNYGYT . TRBJ1-2 TRBV6-5
ASSLSRAGDTEAF . TRBJ1-1 TRBV7-3
ASRDSPHRGYT . TRBJ1-2 TRBV13
ASSLEPAGGLVEQF TRBD2 TRBJ2-1 TRBV11-2
ASSLASGFLLGNEQF . TRBJ2-1 TRBV11-2
ASSPSSRGNRAF . TRBJ1-1 TRBV7-2
ASSPLGSGELF . TRBJ2-2 TRBV18
ATRGRGANQPQH . TRBJ1-5 TRBV6-5
AWSVRVSPYEQY . TRBJ2-7 TRBV30
ASSPRQAYEQY . TRBJ2-7 TRBV6-5
SVGGSGYEQY . TRBJ2-7 TRBV29-1
ASSPSRGGYEQY . TRBJ2-7 TRBV18
ASTLTGKNTEAF TRBD1 TRBJ1-1 TRBV11-2
ASTTTSGGLPSTDTQY TRBD2 TRBJ2-3 TRBV5-1
ASSLRGSETQY . TRBJ2-5 TRBV11-3
ASSLNGGLGQY . TRBJ2-3 TRBV7-3
ASSFQEGTTEAF . TRBJ1-1 TRBV7-2
ASSFLFLVQGRVLDTEAF TRBD1 TRBJ1-1 TRBV7-7
ASSYSVGDYEQY . TRBJ2-7 TRBV6-5
ASSRQGVSTDTQY TRBD1 TRBJ2-3 TRBV7-2
ASSRPGVNTEAF . TRBJ1-1 TRBV7-8
ASSPTYLRSYEQY . TRBJ2-7 TRBV2
ASSPNGGGLNEQF TRBD2 TRBJ2-1 TRBV5-1
ASSPQGVLYGYT . TRBJ1-2 TRBV2